The 2 T cell receptor beta chains listed next were all sequenced from one sample in a study of cytomegalovirus exposure and HLA in healthy donors. PCR was performed using 60 Vbeta and 13 Jbeta primers. Generated by immunoSEQ multiplex PCR, the TCRdb table keeps only in-frame clones and is missing some. The listing records roughly 220,000 clones. The sequencing input was PBMCs. The receptors stem from a girl under 10 years old in good health and CMV-seropositive.

This sequence joins TRBV27 and TRBJ1-2, with D unresolved. Germline CDR1 reads MNHEY; CDR2 reads SMNVEV (reference sequence). V shed 2 bases and J shed 3 bases, with 7 bases lying between them. CDR3 length: 13 residues. CDR3 region: CASSLTRDYGYTF. The CDR3 DNA reads TGTGCCAGCAGTTTAACGAGGGACTATGGCTACACCTTC.

The chain couples TRBV29-1 to TRBJ2-1; 7 positions agree with TRBD1. Trimming removed 6 bases from V and 2 bases from J; junction bases left unmatched: 7. This CDR3 comprises 14 residues. From germline, CDR1 is SQVTM and CDR2 ANQGSEA. The DNA of the CDR3 is TGCAGCGTCCAGACAGGGTCGGCCTACAATGAGCAGTTCTTC. Protein product: CSVQTGSAYNEQFF.